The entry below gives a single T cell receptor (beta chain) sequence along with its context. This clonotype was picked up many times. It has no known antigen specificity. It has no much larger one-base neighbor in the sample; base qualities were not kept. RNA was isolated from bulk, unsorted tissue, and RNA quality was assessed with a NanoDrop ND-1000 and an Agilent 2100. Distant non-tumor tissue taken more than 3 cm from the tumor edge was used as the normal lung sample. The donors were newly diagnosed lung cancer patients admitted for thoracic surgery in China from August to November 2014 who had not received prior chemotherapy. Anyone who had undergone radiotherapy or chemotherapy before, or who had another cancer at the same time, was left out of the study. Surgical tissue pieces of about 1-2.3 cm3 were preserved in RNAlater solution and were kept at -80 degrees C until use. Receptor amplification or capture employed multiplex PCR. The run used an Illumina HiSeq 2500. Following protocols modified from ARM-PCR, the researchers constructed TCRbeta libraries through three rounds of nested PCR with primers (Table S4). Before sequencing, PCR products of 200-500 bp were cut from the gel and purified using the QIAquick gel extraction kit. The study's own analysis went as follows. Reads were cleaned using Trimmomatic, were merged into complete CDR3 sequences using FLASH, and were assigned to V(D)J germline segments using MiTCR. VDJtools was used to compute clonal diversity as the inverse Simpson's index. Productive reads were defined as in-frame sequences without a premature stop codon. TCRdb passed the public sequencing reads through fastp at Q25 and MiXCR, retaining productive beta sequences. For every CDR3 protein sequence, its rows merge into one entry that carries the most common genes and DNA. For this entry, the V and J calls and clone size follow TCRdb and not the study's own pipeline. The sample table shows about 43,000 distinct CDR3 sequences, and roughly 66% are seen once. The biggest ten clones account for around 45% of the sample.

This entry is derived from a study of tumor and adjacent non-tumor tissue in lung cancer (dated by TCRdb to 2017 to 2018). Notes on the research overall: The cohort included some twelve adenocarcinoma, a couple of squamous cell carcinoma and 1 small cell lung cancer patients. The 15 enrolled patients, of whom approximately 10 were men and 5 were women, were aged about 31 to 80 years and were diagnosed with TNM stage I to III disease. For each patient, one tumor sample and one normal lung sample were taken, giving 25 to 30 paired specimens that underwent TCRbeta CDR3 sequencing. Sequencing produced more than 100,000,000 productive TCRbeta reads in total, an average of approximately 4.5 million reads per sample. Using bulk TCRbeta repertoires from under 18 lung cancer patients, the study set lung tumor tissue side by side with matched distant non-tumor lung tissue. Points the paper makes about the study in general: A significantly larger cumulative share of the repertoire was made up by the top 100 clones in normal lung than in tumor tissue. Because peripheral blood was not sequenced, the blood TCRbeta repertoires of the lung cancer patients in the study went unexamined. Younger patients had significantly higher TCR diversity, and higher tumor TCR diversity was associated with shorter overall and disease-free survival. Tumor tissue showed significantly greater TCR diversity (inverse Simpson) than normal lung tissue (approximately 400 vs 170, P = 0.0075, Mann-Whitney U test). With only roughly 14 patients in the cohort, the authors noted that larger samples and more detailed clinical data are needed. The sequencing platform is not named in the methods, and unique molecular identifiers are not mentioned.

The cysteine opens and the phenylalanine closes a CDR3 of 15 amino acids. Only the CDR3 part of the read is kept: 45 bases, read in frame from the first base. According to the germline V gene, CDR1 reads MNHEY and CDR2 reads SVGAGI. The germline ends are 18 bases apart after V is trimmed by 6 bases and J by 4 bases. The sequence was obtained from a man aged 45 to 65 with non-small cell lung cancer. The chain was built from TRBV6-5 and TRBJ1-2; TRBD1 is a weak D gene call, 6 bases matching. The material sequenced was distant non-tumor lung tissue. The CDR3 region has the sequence CASRPPNRAGYGYTF. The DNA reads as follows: TGTGCCAGCAGGCCCCCAAACAGGGCTGGCTATGGCTACACCTTC.